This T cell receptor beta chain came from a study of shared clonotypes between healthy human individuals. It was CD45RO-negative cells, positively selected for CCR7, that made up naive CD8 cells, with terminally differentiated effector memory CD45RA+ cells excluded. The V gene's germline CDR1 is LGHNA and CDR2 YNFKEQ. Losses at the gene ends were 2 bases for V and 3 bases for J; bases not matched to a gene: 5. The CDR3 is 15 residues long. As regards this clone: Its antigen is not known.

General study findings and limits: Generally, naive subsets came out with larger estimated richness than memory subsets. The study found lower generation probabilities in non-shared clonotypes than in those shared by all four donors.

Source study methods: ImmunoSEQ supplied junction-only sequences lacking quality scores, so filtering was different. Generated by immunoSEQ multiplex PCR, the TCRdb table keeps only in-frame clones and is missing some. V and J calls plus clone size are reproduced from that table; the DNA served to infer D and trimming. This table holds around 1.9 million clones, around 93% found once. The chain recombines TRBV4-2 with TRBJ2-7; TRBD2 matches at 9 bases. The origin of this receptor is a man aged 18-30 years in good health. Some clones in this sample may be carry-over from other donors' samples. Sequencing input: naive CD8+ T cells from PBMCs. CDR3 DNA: TGTGCCAGCAGCCAATTCGCTAGCGGGATCTACGAGCAGTACTTC. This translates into CASSQFASGIYEQYF.